The entry below gives a single T cell receptor beta chain sequence along with its context. The junction departs from germline at one end; a sequencing error may be responsible. The data derive from a study of T cells in Graves' hyperthyroidism and ophthalmopathy. Together with thyroid ultrasound, orbital computed tomography, serum thyroxine and TRAb, clinical symptoms were used for diagnoses. The length of the CDR3 is 13 residues. Germline CDR1 reads MNHNS; CDR2 reads SASEGT. Researchers took RNA transcripts and amplified the TCR beta CDR3 regions from them. During a first-round RT-PCR of the TCR CDR3, the HTBI primer set was used. TCRdb re-called the multiplex PCR reads with MiXCR, one entry per CDR3 protein. The sample gives roughly 300,000 distinct CDR3 sequences, around 20% of which show up once; about 50% is in the top ten.

This receptor was obtained from a woman aged 50 to 60 with Graves' hyperthyroidism. This chain links TRBV6-1 with TRBJ1-5, with D possibly matching TRBD1 (5 bases). Sequenced material: blood. In nucleotides, the CDR3 is TGTGCCAGCAGACGCGACAGATATCAGCGCCAGCATTTT. Its protein product is CASRRDRYQRQHF.